This T cell receptor (beta chain) was obtained from a study of cytomegalovirus exposure and HLA in healthy donors. Looking at the study overall: Sequencing of roughly 180 million T cells in an earlier analysis found roughly 120 million unique TCR beta sequences.

In the PCR, 60 Vbeta and 13 Jbeta primers were used. Profiled with immunoSEQ multiplex PCR; TCRdb holds only in-frame clones, not every one. This sample has approximately 150,000 clones, with about three quarters found just once. This TCR derives from a woman between 35 and 50 years old in good health and CMV-seropositive. The sample was PBMCs.

CDR3 sequence reads: CASSTSGLPRASYGYTF. The CDR3 bases are TGTGCCAGTAGTACCTCGGGGTTACCCCGGGCGAGCTATGGCTACACCTTC. V usage is TRBV19 and J usage is TRBJ1-2; D not resolved. The CDR3 runs to 17 residues. The germline V and J ends were trimmed by 4 bases and 4 bases, with 22 bases remaining between them. Germline CDR1 and CDR2: LNHDA and SQIVND (reference sequence).